What follows are 30 T cell receptor beta chains derived from one specimen sequenced in a study of blood T cell repertoires in COVID-19. TCRdb keeps only in-frame clones here, not all; method: immunoSEQ multiplex PCR. The profile shows fewer than 400,000 clones, around nine tenths of them singletons. The sequencing sample was made of PBMCs or T cells enriched from blood (not recorded which). Receptor source: a woman in her 50s who had recovered from COVID-19.

The V gene is TRBV6-6, the J gene TRBJ1-6; TRBD1 matches 7 bases. CDR3 length equals 14 residues. Per the germline V gene, CDR1 is MNHNY and CDR2 is SVGAGI (reference sequence). J lost 8 bases, V lost 6 bases, and 7 bases had no gene match. This chain's CDR3 is CASRLTGFDSPLHF. CDR3 coding DNA: TGTGCCAGCAGGCTGACAGGGTTTGATTCACCCCTCCACTTT.

This clone was seen more than once but under ten times. The chain joins TRBV30 to TRBJ1-6; D is perhaps TRBD1 (5 bases). The CDR3 sequence is 14 residues long. The germline CDR1 and CDR2 sequences are GTSNPN and SVGIG (reference sequence). V shed 4 bases and J shed 8 bases, with 15 bases lying between them. The CDR3 protein is CAWTPGPQDSPLHF. The CDR3 coding sequence is TGTGCCTGGACCCCCGGACCACAGGATTCACCCCTCCACTTT.

The chain recombines TRBV10-3 with TRBJ1-2, with 7 nucleotides matching TRBD1. With 3 bases clipped from V and 1 base from J, the junction kept 5 bases outside the gene matches. This CDR3 region has 15 residues. Germline V gene sequence: CDR1 ENHRY, CDR2 SYGVKD. The CDR3 DNA is TGTGCCATCAGTGAATTGACAGGGAATAACTATGGCTACACCTTC. The encoded protein is CAISELTGNNYGYTF.

The chain recombines TRBV28 with TRBJ1-3; no clear D. V lost 5 bases to trimming and J lost 0 bases, with 14 bases between them. The CDR3 sequence is 16 residues long. Germline V gene sequence: CDR1 MDHEN, CDR2 SYDVKM. The CDR3 DNA reads TGTGCCAGCAGTGCGCCGCTTGTTAGCTCTGGAAACACCATATATTTT. Protein: CASSAPLVSSGNTIYF.

The rearrangement uses TRBV5-1 and TRBJ2-1; D is possibly TRBD1 (5 bases). With 1 base removed from V and 2 bases from J, the gap between germline ends came to 10 bases. The CDR3 runs to 15 residues. Germline lookup yields CDR1 SGHRS and CDR2 YFSETQ. The CDR3 DNA reads TGCGCCAGCAGCTTGACCACAGGCGCCTACAATGAGCAGTTCTTC. Its translation: CASSLTTGAYNEQFF.

The chain recombines TRBV7-9 with TRBJ1-2; unclear D gene. CDR3 length: 12 amino acids. CDR1 SEHNR and CDR2 FQNEAQ come from the germline V gene (reference sequence). CDR3 in DNA: TGTGCTGGCACGGCGGGGTTATATGGCTACACCTTC. Its translation is CAGTAGLYGYTF.

The chain links TRBV6-5 to TRBJ1-2; 9 bases map to TRBD1. V trimming: 5 bases; J trimming: 5 bases; junction bases outside the gene matches: 6. CDR1 is MNHEY and CDR2 is SVGAGI in the germline V gene. This CDR3 is built from 14 residues. CDR3 sequence: CASSLGQGLYGYTF. For the CDR3, the DNA is TGTGCCAGCAGTCTTGGACAGGGGTTATATGGCTACACCTTC.

This clone occurred a few times. The chain uses TRBV30 and TRBJ1-1, with a tentative D call TRBD1 (5 bases). CDR1 GTSNPN and CDR2 SVGIG come from the germline V gene (reference sequence). The CDR3 runs 14 residues. V lost 2 bases and J 2 bases, leaving 12 bases between the germline ends. The CDR3 region is CAWSREQANTEAFF. The CDR3 DNA follows: TGTGCCTGGAGTAGGGAACAGGCTAACACTGAAGCTTTCTTT.

The J gene is TRBJ1-2, the V gene TRBV6-1; TRBD1 is a possible D gene (5 bases). V lost 2 bases to trimming and J lost 6 bases, with 16 bases between them. Germline lookup yields CDR1 MNHNS and CDR2 SASEGT. The CDR3 loop spans 15 amino acids. The CDR3 here is CASSESGSRANGYTF. CDR3 nucleotide sequence: TGTGCCAGCAGTGAATCGGGTTCCAGGGCTAATGGCTACACCTTC.

The chain couples TRBV10-3 to TRBJ1-2; perhaps TRBD1 as D (6 bases). V was clipped by 4 bases and J by 5 bases, with 11 bases between them. Germline lookup yields CDR1 ENHRY and CDR2 SYGVKD. This CDR3 is 13 amino acids long. CDR3 nucleotides: TGTGCCATCAGTGGGCAGGGGTTGTATGGCTACACCTTC. Protein sequence: CAISGQGLYGYTF.

V gene TRBV5-5 combines with J gene TRBJ2-5; D is unresolved. This CDR3 contains 14 residues. Germline V lookup: CDR1 SGHKS, CDR2 YYEKEE (reference sequence). Trimming removed 4 bases at V and 3 bases at J, with 13 bases between. The CDR3 DNA reads as TGTGCCAGCAGCCCCGCAGATCCTGAAGAGACCCAGTACTTC. This gives the protein CASSPADPEETQYF. Using reference TRBV5-5 and TRBJ2-5 for the parts outside the CDR3, the full variable domain is DAGVTQSPTHLIKTRGQQVTLRCSPISGHKSVSWYQQVLGQGPQFIFQYYEKEERGRGNFPDRFSARQFPNYSSELNVNALLLGDSALYLCASSPADPEETQYFGPGTRLLVL.

The chain links TRBV4-1 to TRBJ1-5; possible D gene TRBD1, 5 bases. Germline values: CDR1 MGHRA, CDR2 YSYEKL. The CDR3 runs 16 residues. Trimming took off 0 bases at V and 6 bases at J, with 15 bases between the two ends. In DNA form, the CDR3 reads TGCGCCAGCAGCCAAGATTTGAGCAGGGAACGTCAGCCCCAGCATTTT. Its translation is CASSQDLSRERQPQHF.

The chain couples TRBV5-6 to TRBJ2-7, with 9 bases lining up with TRBD1. From germline, CDR1 is SGHDT and CDR2 YYEEEE. Losses at the gene ends were 1 base for V and 3 bases for J; bases not matched to a gene: 8. The CDR3 length is 16 residues. CDR3 residues: CASSLSPGQGGYEQYF. The CDR3 bases are TGTGCCAGCAGCTTGTCGCCGGGACAGGGCGGCTACGAGCAGTACTTC. The full variable domain, its missing parts supplied by reference TRBV5-6 and TRBJ2-7, is DAGVTQSPTHLIKTRGQQVTLRCSPKSGHDTVSWYQQALGQGPQFIFQYYEEEERQRGNFPDRFSGHQFPNYSSELNVNALLLGDSALYLCASSLSPGQGGYEQYFGPGTRLTVT.

The chain uses TRBV30 and TRBJ2-7; perhaps TRBD2 as D (5 bases). Trimming removed 0 bases at V and 5 bases at J, with 11 bases between. This CDR3 contains 13 residues. Germline CDR1 and CDR2: GTSNPN and SVGIG (reference sequence). The CDR3 here is CAWSVRGSDEQYF. CDR3 DNA: TGTGCCTGGAGTGTACGGGGTTCGGACGAGCAGTACTTC.

This rearrangement joins TRBV27 to TRBJ2-7; the D gene is possibly TRBD2 (6 bases). This CDR3 spans 13 amino acids. Germline-derived CDR1 and CDR2 are MNHEY and SMNVEV (reference sequence). V gave up 4 bases and J gave up 3 bases, with 10 bases separating them. For the CDR3, the DNA is TGTGCCAGCAGTTACCAGGAGGGCTACGAGCAGTACTTC. Translated: CASSYQEGYEQYF.

This clone was picked up a small number of times. In DNA, the CDR3 is TGTGCCAGCAGTTTATCCTTAGCGGGGAACACCGGGGAGCTGTTTTTT. It yields the protein CASSLSLAGNTGELFF. The chain joins TRBV28 to TRBJ2-2; 7 bases agree with TRBD2. CDR1 MDHEN and CDR2 SYDVKM come from the germline V gene. CDR3 size: 16 residues. The ends lost 1 base at V and 1 base at J; junction bases unmatched: 3.

The V call is TRBV30, the J call TRBJ1-1; weak D call: TRBD1 (5 bases). The germline CDR1 and CDR2 sequences are GTSNPN and SVGIG (reference sequence). The CDR3 has 13 residues. Deletions cut 0 bases from V and 2 bases from J, with 7 bases between. The CDR3 DNA sequence: TGTGCCTGGAGTGTGTGGGGCAACACTGAAGCTTTCTTT. Its translation is CAWSVWGNTEAFF.

The DNA for the CDR3 is TGTGCCAGCAGTTTAATTGGGGACAGCCAAGAGACCCAGTACTTC. Translated: CASSLIGDSQETQYF. The chain employs TRBV27 and TRBJ2-5, with TRBD1 matching over 7 bases. Germline V gene sequence: CDR1 MNHEY, CDR2 SMNVEV (reference sequence). The V and J ends lost 2 bases and 1 base, in that order; junction bases with no gene match: 4. CDR3 length: 15 amino acids.

The chain's CDR3 is CASNFERLAGGLGTGELFF. The CDR3 nucleotides are TGTGCCAGCAACTTCGAACGACTAGCGGGGGGACTGGGCACCGGGGAGCTGTTTTTT. The J gene is TRBJ2-2, the V gene TRBV3-1 (or the pseudogene TRBV3-2); TRBD2 matches 13 bases. Per germline, CDR1 LGHDT and CDR2 YNNKEL (reference sequence). Trimming removed 7 bases from V and 4 bases from J; junction bases left unmatched: 15. CDR3 length equals 19 residues.

CDR3 amino acids: CASSRGDLSNQPQHF. The CDR3 DNA is TGTGCCAGCAGTCGGGGGGATCTTAGCAATCAGCCCCAGCATTTT. The chain uses TRBV2 and TRBJ1-5; a weak D match, TRBD1 (5 bases). V lost 5 bases and J 0 bases, leaving 11 bases between the germline ends. The CDR3 runs 15 residues. Germline V lookup: CDR1 SNHLY, CDR2 FYNNEI.

This clone was recorded only once. The chain links TRBV6-1 to TRBJ1-1; D uncertain. This CDR3 region has 13 residues. Germline V lookup: CDR1 MNHNS, CDR2 SASEGT. Trimming removed 2 bases at V and 9 bases at J, with 13 bases between. In DNA, the CDR3 is TGTGCCAGCAGTGAAATTGGTGCCAGGCAAGCTTTCTTT. Its translation: CASSEIGARQAFF.

The genes are TRBV2 and TRBJ2-1; TRBD1 is a possible D gene (6 bases). Germline V gene data show CDR1 as SNHLY and CDR2 as FYNNEI. The CDR3 sequence is 14 residues long. Trimming shortened V by 6 bases and J by 8 bases, and 17 bases separated the two germline ends. CDR3 protein: CASRSGTISDEQFF. The CDR3, as DNA: TGTGCCAGCAGATCCGGGACAATCAGCGATGAGCAGTTCTTC.

The rearrangement uses TRBV11-2 and TRBJ1-1; no clear D. There are 15 residues in the CDR3. Germline V gene sequence: CDR1 SGHAT, CDR2 FQNNGV. V was cut by 0 bases and J by 2 bases, with 10 bases left in between. The DNA for the CDR3 is TGTGCCAGCAGCTTAGATCTAAGTTTCAACACTGAAGCTTTCTTT. It specifies CASSLDLSFNTEAFF.

A word on this clone: The sample contains more than one DNA sequence encoding this CDR3. V usage is TRBV9 and J usage is TRBJ1-1, with 8 positions matching TRBD1. The length of the CDR3 is 13 residues. The germline V gene encodes CDR1 SGDLS and CDR2 YYNGEE. J lost 4 bases, V lost 2 bases, and 1 base had no gene match. The CDR3 coding sequence is TGTGCCAGCAGCGTCACAGGGGGCACTGAAGCTTTCTTT. This sequence encodes CASSVTGGTEAFF.

The CDR3 coding sequence is TGTGCCAGAGGGAGGAAAAGCCCCTTGCCCCTCCACTTT. Translation gives CARGRKSPLPLHF. The chain combines TRBV30 with TRBJ1-6; unclear D gene. CDR3 length: 13 amino acids. Trimming removed 8 bases from V and 13 bases from J, with 21 bases in between. CDR1 is GTSNPN and CDR2 is SVGIG in the germline V gene (reference sequence).

The V and J genes are TRBV11-2 and TRBJ1-1; no clear D gene. V gave up 5 bases and J gave up 4 bases, with 5 bases separating them. This CDR3 is built from 11 residues. Germline values: CDR1 SGHAT, CDR2 FQNNGV. The CDR3 DNA reads as TGTGCCAGCAGCGAGGGCACTGAAGCTTTCTTT. Its translation is CASSEGTEAFF.

The chain is built from TRBV14 and TRBJ1-3, with TRBD1 as a possible D gene (6 bases). This CDR3 is 19 amino acids long. Trimming shortened V by 4 bases and J by 3 bases, and 25 bases separated the two germline ends. Germline CDR1 and CDR2: SGHDN and FVKESK. CDR3 sequence: CASSPFRVSVTGSGNTIYF. The CDR3, as DNA: TGTGCCAGCAGCCCCTTCCGGGTATCCGTAACAGGGAGTGGAAACACCATATATTTT. Variable domain in full (rest from reference TRBV14 and TRBJ1-3): EAGVTQFPSHSVIEKGQTVTLRCDPISGHDNLYWYRRVMGKEIKFLLHFVKESKQDESGMPNNRFLAERTGGTYSTLKVQPAELEDSGVYFCASSPFRVSVTGSGNTIYFGEGSWLTVV.

Details on this clone: The identical CDR3 is also encoded by other nucleotide sequences in the sample. CDR3 in amino acids: CASSFGGGYEQYF. In nucleotides, the CDR3 is TGTGCCAGCAGTTTCGGGGGAGGGTACGAGCAGTACTTC. The chain couples TRBV12-3 or TRBV12-4 to TRBJ2-7; 7 nucleotides agree with TRBD2. CDR3 length equals 13 residues. J lost 4 bases, V lost 3 bases, and 3 bases had no gene match.

The chain uses TRBV18 and TRBJ2-6; maybe TRBD1 (6 bases). The CDR3 extends over 16 amino acids. Trimming shortened V by 3 bases and J by 4 bases, and 13 bases separated the two germline ends. Germline lookup yields CDR1 KGHSH and CDR2 LQKENI. The chain's CDR3 is CASSPLAGVGANVLTF. In nucleotides, the CDR3 is TGTGCCAGCTCACCCCTTGCAGGGGTAGGGGCCAACGTCCTGACTTTC.

The rearrangement uses TRBV15 and TRBJ1-2, with D perhaps matching TRBD1 (5 bases). Between the trimmed V and J ends, which lost 1 base and 2 bases, there was a span of 11 bases. CDR1 is LNHNV, CDR2 YYDKDF, per germline (reference sequence). The CDR3 has 15 residues. CDR3 protein: CATSRVAGGNYGYTF. For the CDR3, the DNA is TGTGCCACCAGCAGAGTAGCGGGGGGGAACTATGGCTACACCTTC. Using reference TRBV15 and TRBJ1-2 for the parts outside the CDR3, the full variable domain is DAMVIQNPRYQVTQFGKPVTLSCSQTLNHNVMYWYQQKSSQAPKLLFHYYDKDFNNEADTPDNFQSRRPNTSFCFLDIRSPGLGDTAMYLCATSRVAGGNYGYTFGSGTRLTVV.